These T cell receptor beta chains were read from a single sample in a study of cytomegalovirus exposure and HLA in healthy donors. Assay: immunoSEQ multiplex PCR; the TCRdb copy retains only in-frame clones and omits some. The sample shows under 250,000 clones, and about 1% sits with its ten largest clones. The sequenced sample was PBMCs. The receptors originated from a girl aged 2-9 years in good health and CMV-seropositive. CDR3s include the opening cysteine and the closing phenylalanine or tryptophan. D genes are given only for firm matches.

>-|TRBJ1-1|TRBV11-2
TGTGCCAGCAGCTTAGGGGCGGGGGAAGCTTTCTTT
CASSLGAGEAFF
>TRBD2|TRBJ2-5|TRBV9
TGTGCCAGCAGCGCTAGCGGGAGGGCCCTGGAGACCCAGTACTTC
CASSASGRALETQYF
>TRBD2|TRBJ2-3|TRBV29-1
TGCAGCGTCGAACCGGGACTAGCAGGAGATACGCAGTATTTT
CSVEPGLAGDTQYF
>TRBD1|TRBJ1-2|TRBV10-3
TGTGCCACAGCTACGGGGGAACAGGGGCTTGGCTACACCTTC
CATATGEQGLGYTF
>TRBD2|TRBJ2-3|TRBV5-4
TGTGCCAGCAGCTTGACTAGCGGGAGATCCTACACAGATACGCAGTATTTT
CASSLTSGRSYTDTQYF
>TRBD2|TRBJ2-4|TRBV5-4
TGTGCCAGCAGCTTGGTGGTGGGAGGGAAAAACATTCAGTACTTC
CASSLVVGGKNIQYF
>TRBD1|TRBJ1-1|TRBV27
TGTGCCAGCAGTTTGGGACCGGGACAGGGGGCTGTGAACACTGAAGCTTTCTTT
CASSLGPGQGAVNTEAFF
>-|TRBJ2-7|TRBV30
TGTGCCTGGAGTGTACTCAACGAGCAGTACTTC
CAWSVLNEQYF
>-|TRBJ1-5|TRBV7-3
TGTGCCAGCAGCGAAACAGGGCATCAGCCCCAGCATTTT
CASSETGHQPQHF
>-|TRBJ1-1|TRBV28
TGTGCCAGCAGTTTATTTAGGGGCGAAGCTTTCTTT
CASSLFRGEAFF
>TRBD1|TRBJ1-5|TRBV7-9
TGTGCCAGCAGCTCCACAGGGGAACAGCCCCAGCATTTT
CASSSTGEQPQHF
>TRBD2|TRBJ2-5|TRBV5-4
TGTGCCAGCAGCTTTGGACTAGCGGGAGGACCAGAGACCCAGTACTTC
CASSFGLAGGPETQYF
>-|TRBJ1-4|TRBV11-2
TGTGCCAGCAGCTTATTTAGGCAGGCCTCGGAAAAACTGTTTTTT
CASSLFRQASEKLFF
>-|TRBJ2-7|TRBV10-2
TGCGCCAGCAACCAAGCCCAGGGGTCCCACGAGCAGTACTTC
CASNQAQGSHEQYF
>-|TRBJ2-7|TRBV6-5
TGTGCCAGCAATAAGGGGCCAATGTCCTACGAGCAGTACTTC
CASNKGPMSYEQYF
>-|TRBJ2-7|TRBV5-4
TGTGCCAGCAGCTTGGGGACTAACAACTACGAGCAGTACTTC
CASSLGTNNYEQYF
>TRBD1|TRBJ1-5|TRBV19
TGTGCCAGTAGTATAGACGGACAGGAAGGCCAGCCCCAGCATTTT
CASSIDGQEGQPQHF
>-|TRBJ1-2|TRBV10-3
TGTGCCATCAGTGACCCTCCAGGGGATGGCTACACCTTC
CAISDPPGDGYTF
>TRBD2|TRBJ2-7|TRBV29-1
TGCAGCGCAACCTTGGCGGGAGGGGCCTACGAGCAGTACTTC
CSATLAGGAYEQYF
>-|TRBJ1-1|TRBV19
TGTGCCAGTAGTAATCGAGGGGGAGGGAAAGGAACTGAAGCTTTCTTT
CASSNRGGGKGTEAFF
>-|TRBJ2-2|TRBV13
TGTGCCAGCAGCAGAGGCGCCGGGGAGCTGTTTTTT
CASSRGAGELFF
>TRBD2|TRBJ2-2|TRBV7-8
TGTGCCAGCAGCTTAGCTAGCGGGGCAAACACCGGGGAGCTGTTTTTT
CASSLASGANTGELFF
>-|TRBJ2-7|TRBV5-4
TGTGCCAGCAGTAACGAGCAGTACTTC
CASSNEQYF
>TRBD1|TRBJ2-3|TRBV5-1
TGCGCCAGCAGTTTGACAGGGGGAAGCACAGATACGCAGTATTTT
CASSLTGGSTDTQYF
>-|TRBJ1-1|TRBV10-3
TGTGCCATCAGTGAGCCGAAGATTCCGGGTGGTGAAGCTTTCTTT
CAISEPKIPGGEAFF
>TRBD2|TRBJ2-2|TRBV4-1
TGCGCCAGCAGCCAATCTACGGGAGGGATCACCGGGGAGCTGTTTTTT
CASSQSTGGITGELFF
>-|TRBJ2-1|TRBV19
TGTGCCAGTAGTATAAAGGGGGGGGGCTACAATGAGCAGTTCTTC
CASSIKGGGYNEQFF
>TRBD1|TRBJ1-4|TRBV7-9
TGTGCCAGCAGCTTGGGTCGGGACAGGAAGGAAAAACTGTTTTTT
CASSLGRDRKEKLFF
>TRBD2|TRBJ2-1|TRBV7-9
TGTGCCAGCAGCTTTGGGGGGGAGAACCACAATGAGCAGTTCTTC
CASSFGGENHNEQFF
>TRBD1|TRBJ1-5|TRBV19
TGTGCCAGTAGTTCCCGACAGGGGGGTAGCAATCAGCCCCAGCATTTT
CASSSRQGGSNQPQHF
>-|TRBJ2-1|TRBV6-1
TGTGCCAGCAGTGACAGGGTCAATGAGCAGTTCTTC
CASSDRVNEQFF
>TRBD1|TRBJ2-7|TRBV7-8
TGTGCCAGCCGGGACAGGGGGCCCGGCGAGCAGTACTTC
CASRDRGPGEQYF
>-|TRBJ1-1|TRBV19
TGTGCCAGTAGTCCCCGACTGACGATGAACACTGAAGCTTTCTTT
CASSPRLTMNTEAFF
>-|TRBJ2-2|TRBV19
TGTGCCAGTACCCCCGGGACAAACACCGGGGAGCTGTTTTTT
CASTPGTNTGELFF
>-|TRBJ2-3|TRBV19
TGTGCCAGTAGCGGGACTCCCCGCACAGATACGCAGTATTTT
CASSGTPRTDTQYF
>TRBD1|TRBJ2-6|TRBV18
TGTGCCAGCTCACCGGGACAGGGCGGCTCTGGGGCCAACGTCCTGACTTTC
CASSPGQGGSGANVLTF
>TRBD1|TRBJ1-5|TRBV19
TGTGCCAGTAGTATCACAGGGGATCAGCCCCAGCATTTT
CASSITGDQPQHF
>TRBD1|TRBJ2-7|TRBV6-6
TGTGCCAGCAGTCGGACAGGGGATACCTACGAGCAGTACTTC
CASSRTGDTYEQYF
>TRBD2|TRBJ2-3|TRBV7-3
TGTGCCAGCAGCTCCCGGACTAGCCCAGATACGCAGTATTTT
CASSSRTSPDTQYF
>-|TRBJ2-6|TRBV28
TGTGCCAGCAGTTTATATGGGCAAATTGACTCTGGGGCCAACGTCCTGACTTTC
CASSLYGQIDSGANVLTF
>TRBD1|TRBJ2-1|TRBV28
TGTGCCAGCAGGGTCGACAGGGGGGGGTCCTACAATGAGCAGTTCTTC
CASRVDRGGSYNEQFF